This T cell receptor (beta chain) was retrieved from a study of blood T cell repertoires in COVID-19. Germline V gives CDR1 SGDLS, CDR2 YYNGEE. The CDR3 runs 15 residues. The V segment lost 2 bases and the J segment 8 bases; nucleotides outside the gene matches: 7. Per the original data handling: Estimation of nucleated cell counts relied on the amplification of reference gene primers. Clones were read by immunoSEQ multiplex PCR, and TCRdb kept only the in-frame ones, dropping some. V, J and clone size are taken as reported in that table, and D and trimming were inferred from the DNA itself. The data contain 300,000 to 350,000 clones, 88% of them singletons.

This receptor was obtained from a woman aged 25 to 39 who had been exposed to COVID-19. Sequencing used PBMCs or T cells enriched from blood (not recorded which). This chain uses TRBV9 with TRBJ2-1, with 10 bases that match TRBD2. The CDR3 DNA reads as TGTGCCAGCAGCGTTAGCGGGAGGCCCCATGATGAGCAGTTCTTC. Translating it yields CASSVSGRPHDEQFF.